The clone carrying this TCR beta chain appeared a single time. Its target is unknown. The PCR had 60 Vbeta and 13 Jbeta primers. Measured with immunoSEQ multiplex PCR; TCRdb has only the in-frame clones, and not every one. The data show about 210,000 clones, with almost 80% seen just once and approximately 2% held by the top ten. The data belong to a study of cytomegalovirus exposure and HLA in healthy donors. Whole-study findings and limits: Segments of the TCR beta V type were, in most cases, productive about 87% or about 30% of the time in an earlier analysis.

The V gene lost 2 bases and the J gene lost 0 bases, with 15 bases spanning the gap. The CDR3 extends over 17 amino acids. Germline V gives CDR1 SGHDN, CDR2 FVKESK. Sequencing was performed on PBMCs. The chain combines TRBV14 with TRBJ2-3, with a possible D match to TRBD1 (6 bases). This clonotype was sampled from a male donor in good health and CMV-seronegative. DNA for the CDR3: TGTGCCAGCAGCCAAATATTACAGGGAAGAAGCACAGATACGCAGTATTTT. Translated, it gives CASSQILQGRSTDTQYF.